One T cell receptor (beta chain) is described in this entry. Its antigen remains unidentified. A read error may account for a junction end that differs from germline. CDR3 size: 14 residues. Germline CDR1 SGHTA, CDR2 FQGNSA. Study outcomes and limitations: Tumor memory CD4+ T cell TCR gene usage clustered with blood and lymph node memory CD4+ cells and lymph node naive CD4+ cells.

Full-length variable regions came from constant-region reverse primers plus semi-nested Nested Universal Primer A PCR. Each CDR3 protein is one row after TCRdb ran MiXCR on the 5' RACE reads. The profile shows some 64,000 distinct CDR3 sequences, 22% of them singletons. The chain employs TRBV7-2 and TRBJ1-1, with TRBD1 as a possible D gene (5 bases). What was sequenced was memory CD4+ T cells sorted from a lymph node. Documented subset: memory CD4+ T cells, CD4+CD45RO+CD25-. The TCR sequence derives from a female donor with breast cancer. CDR3 residues: CASCLNSGDTEAFF. DNA for the CDR3: TGTGCCAGCTGCTTAAATTCGGGGGACACTGAAGCTTTCTTT.